These T cell receptor beta chains were read from a single sample in a study of shared clonotypes between healthy human individuals. The protocol was immunoSEQ multiplex PCR, while the TCRdb copy is restricted to in-frame clones and leaves out a portion. This sample has roughly 2,300,000 clones; 85% to 95% occur once, and the top ten carry 0.3% to 0.45%. The sequenced sample consisted of naive CD4+ T cells from PBMCs. The receptors shown here come from a young man in good health. Some clones in this sample may be carry-over from other donors' samples. Both conserved end residues are part of each CDR3. The order of the fields is D gene, clone size, V gene, J gene, CDR3 protein, CDR3 DNA. A D gene is named only where the DNA matches it firmly. Clone size, where shown, is once, few, many, or a class for clones that have expanded.

-	-	TRBV10-3	TRBJ1-3	CASHRAAAGNTIYF	TGTGCCTCGCACAGGGCCGCGGCTGGAAACACCATATATTTT
-	-	TRBV6-5	TRBJ2-7	CASSSQRDRSYEQYF	TGTGCCAGCAGTTCCCAGAGGGACCGCTCCTACGAGCAGTACTTC
TRBD2	-	TRBV29-1	TRBJ2-1	CSVEDRASGYNEQFF	TGCAGCGTTGAAGATAGGGCTAGCGGTTACAATGAGCAGTTCTTC
-	-	TRBV13	TRBJ2-2	CASSLGLRRALNTGELFF	TGTGCCAGCAGCTTAGGGCTCCGGCGGGCATTGAACACCGGGGAGCTGTTTTTT
-	-	TRBV20-1	TRBJ2-5	CSARPPETQYF	TGCAGTGCTAGGCCACCGGAGACCCAGTACTTC
-	-	TRBV5-6	TRBJ1-2	CASSPPPRWGLNYGYTF	TGTGCCAGCAGCCCCCCCCCTCGGTGGGGCCTTAACTATGGCTACACCTTC
TRBD2	-	TRBV7-2	TRBJ2-1	CASSSHSGRDEQFF	TGTGCCAGCAGCTCCCATAGCGGGAGGGATGAGCAGTTCTTC
-	-	TRBV7-2	TRBJ2-3	CASSLAGVGGGDTQYF	TGTGCCAGCAGCTTAGCGGGTGTGGGAGGGGGAGATACGCAGTATTTT
TRBD2	-	TRBV10-3	TRBJ2-1	CAISETPGLAGGKGSGEQFF	TGTGCCATCAGTGAGACCCCGGGACTAGCGGGAGGAAAAGGTAGTGGTGAGCAGTTCTTC
-	-	TRBV5-6	TRBJ2-1	CASSFGPEQFF	TGTGCCAGCAGCTTCGGCCCTGAGCAGTTCTTC
-	-	TRBV19	TRBJ1-5	CASSMAQGQGTNQPQHF	TGTGCCAGTAGTATGGCTCAGGGTCAGGGCACAAATCAGCCCCAGCATTTT
TRBD1	-	TRBV18	TRBJ1-2	CASSNMTGARPLYGYTF	TGTGCCAGCTCAAATATGACAGGGGCGCGCCCCCTCTATGGCTACACCTTC
TRBD1	-	TRBV7-9	TRBJ2-1	CASARGDSDYNEQFF	TGTGCCAGCGCCCGTGGGGACAGTGACTACAATGAGCAGTTCTTC
-	-	TRBV9	TRBJ2-6	CASSPRGTGANVLTF	TGTGCCAGCAGCCCTCGGGGGACTGGGGCCAACGTCCTGACTTTC
-	-	TRBV29-1	TRBJ2-5	CSGGAGVAETQYF	TGCAGCGGGGGGGCAGGTGTCGCGGAGACCCAGTACTTC
-	-	TRBV19	TRBJ1-2	CATAEDPLYGYTF	TGTGCCACCGCCGAGGACCCCCTCTATGGCTACACCTTC
TRBD1	-	TRBV6-5	TRBJ2-7	CASSTGTGAYEQYF	TGTGCCAGCAGCACGGGGACAGGAGCCTACGAGCAGTACTTC
-	-	TRBV10-3	TRBJ2-1	CAISGLANEQFF	TGTGCCATCAGTGGGTTGGCCAATGAGCAGTTCTTC
TRBD1	-	TRBV28	TRBJ1-1	CASRDRVAVAFF	TGTGCCAGCAGAGACAGGGTCGCGGTGGCTTTCTTT
-	-	TRBV5-8	TRBJ1-5	CASSLDVVNQPQHF	TGTGCCAGCAGCTTGGATGTAGTCAATCAGCCCCAGCATTTT
TRBD2	-	TRBV9	TRBJ2-1	CASSVGVSSGRAGEQFF	TGTGCCAGCAGCGTAGGCGTCTCTAGCGGGAGGGCGGGGGAGCAGTTCTTC
-	-	TRBV7-9	TRBJ1-1	CASSLETLGDTEAFF	TGTGCCAGCAGCTTAGAGACTCTCGGGGACACTGAAGCTTTCTTT
-	-	TRBV7-9	TRBJ2-5	CASSNQETQYF	TGTGCCAGCAGCAACCAAGAGACCCAGTACTTC
TRBD1	-	TRBV11-3	TRBJ2-7	CASSLADRSYEQYF	TGTGCCAGCAGCTTAGCGGACAGGTCCTACGAGCAGTACTTC
TRBD1	few	TRBV6-5	TRBJ1-4	CASSFNRGREKLFF	TGTGCCAGCAGCTTCAACAGGGGGCGGGAAAAACTGTTTTTT
-	-	TRBV6-1	TRBJ2-4	CASSEAMESSIQYF	TGTGCCAGCAGTGAAGCCATGGAGTCGTCGATTCAGTACTTC
-	once	TRBV5-4	TRBJ2-1	CASSLATYLNNEQFF	TGTGCCAGCAGCTTGGCCACCTACCTCAACAATGAGCAGTTCTTC
TRBD2	-	TRBV7-3	TRBJ2-5	CASSLSSGEETQYF	TGTGCCAGCAGCTTAAGTAGCGGGGAAGAGACCCAGTACTTC
TRBD1	-	TRBV6-5	TRBJ2-5	CASSYGTGQETQYF	TGTGCCAGCAGTTACGGGACAGGACAAGAGACCCAGTACTTC
-	-	TRBV9	TRBJ2-6	CASSVGGNPSGANVLTF	TGTGCCAGCAGCGTAGGCGGGAACCCTTCTGGGGCCAACGTCCTGACTTTC
-	-	TRBV28	TRBJ2-7	CASSDTAATYEQYF	TGTGCCAGCAGTGATACAGCGGCAACCTACGAGCAGTACTTC
-	-	TRBV7-9	TRBJ2-1	CASSSRNYNEQFF	TGTGCCAGCAGCTCCCGAAATTACAATGAGCAGTTCTTC
TRBD1	-	TRBV25-1	TRBJ1-5	CASSESWTGNQPQHF	TGTGCCAGCAGTGAATCCTGGACAGGGAATCAGCCCCAGCATTTT
-	-	TRBV6-5	TRBJ2-6	CASRQVSGANVLTF	TGTGCCAGCAGACAGGTCTCTGGGGCCAACGTCCTGACTTTC
-	-	TRBV7-6	TRBJ2-2	CARRSGTSNTGELFF	TGTGCCCGACGATCCGGGACATCGAACACCGGGGAGCTGTTTTTT
-	-	TRBV7-3	TRBJ2-2	CASSSGTRSTGELFF	TGTGCCAGCAGCTCCGGGACCCGAAGCACCGGGGAGCTGTTTTTT
TRBD2	-	TRBV27	TRBJ2-5	CASTAGEGETQYF	TGTGCCAGCACAGCGGGAGAAGGGGAGACCCAGTACTTC
TRBD2	few	TRBV7-3	TRBJ2-1	CASSLGLAGYNEQFF	TGTGCCAGCAGCTTAGGGCTAGCGGGATACAATGAGCAGTTCTTC
-	-	TRBV7-2	TRBJ1-1	CASSLVQKNTEAFF	TGTGCCAGCAGCTTAGTGCAGAAGAACACTGAAGCTTTCTTT
-	-	TRBV7-8	TRBJ2-5	CASSIGQIQETQYF	TGTGCCAGCAGCATAGGACAGATCCAAGAGACCCAGTACTTC
-	once	TRBV19	TRBJ1-4	CARGTDRLNEKLFF	TGTGCCAGGGGGACGGACAGACTTAATGAAAAACTGTTTTTT